These 17 T cell receptor beta chains were all obtained from the same sample, sequenced in a study of molecular identifiers for immune sequencing clone quantification. TCRdb redid the calling of the PCR reads with MiXCR, one entry per CDR3 protein. The sample has under 350,000 distinct CDR3 sequences, roughly 24% seen once. The source material was naive CD8+ T cells from blood, with Jurkat cell RNA spiked in. Sample subset: FACS-sorted CD8+CD4-CCR7+CD45RA+ naive T cells. These TCRs come from a human donor in good health. Some libraries in this study had Jurkat cell RNA spiked in.

The sample holds many counts of this clonotype. This chain connects TRBV7-9 to TRBJ1-1; a weak D match, TRBD1 (6 bases). CDR1 is SEHNR, CDR2 FQNEAQ, per germline (reference sequence). V was shortened by 1 base and J by 4 bases, with 10 bases between the two germline ends. This CDR3 is built from 14 residues. The CDR3 sequence: CASSLGGLRTEAFF. In DNA, the CDR3 is TGTGCCAGCAGCTTAGGGGGGCTGCGCACTGAAGCTTTCTTT.

The CDR3 DNA sequence: TGTGCCAGCAGTTTCCGAGCGTGGTCCCAAGAGACCCAGTACTTC. Protein product: CASSFRAWSQETQYF. The chain combines TRBV6-2 or TRBV6-3 with TRBJ2-5; D is ambiguous. V was pared by 4 bases and J by 1 base, with 13 bases between. This CDR3 spans 15 amino acids. CDR1 and CDR2 from the germline V gene are MNHEY and SVGEGT.

The table lists this clonotype with many counts. The chain links TRBV6-6 to TRBJ1-2; D is undetermined. CDR1 is MNHNY and CDR2 is SVGAGI in the germline V gene (reference sequence). This CDR3 is built from 11 residues. The V end lost 9 bases, the J end lost 3 bases, and 8 bases lay between the germline ends. This CDR3 reads CASQQYYGYTF. For the CDR3, the DNA is TGTGCCAGTCAGCAGTACTATGGCTACACCTTC.

This clonotype was detected once. One base away lies a much larger clone, so this may be a sequencing read error. The chain carries TRBV29-1 and TRBJ2-7, with D perhaps TRBD2 (6 bases). Trimming removed 1 base from V and 3 bases from J, with 13 bases in between. CDR3 length: 14 amino acids. Germline V lookup: CDR1 SQVTM, CDR2 ANQGSEA. The DNA of the CDR3 is TGCAGCGTTGAAGGGGCAGTGGAGGGCTACGAGCAGTACTTC. It specifies CSVEGAVEGYEQYF.

The chain links TRBV19 to TRBJ2-2, with TRBD2 identical over 7 bases. Losses at the gene ends were 5 bases for V and 1 base for J; bases not matched to a gene: 7. Looked up from germline, CDR1 is LNHDA and CDR2 is SQIVND (reference sequence). CDR3 length: 16 amino acids. The CDR3 loop reads CASSSRGGVNTGELFF. The CDR3 DNA reads as TGTGCCAGTAGTTCCCGTGGGGGGGTGAACACCGGGGAGCTGTTTTTT.

This clonotype has just a few counts. This chain joins TRBV7-8 and TRBJ2-1, with D possibly matching TRBD1 (5 bases). Germline V CDR1 and CDR2: SGHVS, FQNEAQ. With 2 bases removed from V and 8 bases from J, the gap between germline ends came to 10 bases. The CDR3 is made up of 13 amino acids. The CDR3 reads CASSLQGLDEQFF. The CDR3, as DNA: TGTGCCAGCAGCTTACAGGGTTTAGATGAGCAGTTCTTC. The full variable domain, its missing parts supplied by reference TRBV7-8 and TRBJ2-1, is GAGVSQSPRYKVAKRGQDVALRCDPISGHVSLFWYQQALGQGPEFLTYFQNEAQLDKSGLPSDRFFAERPEGSVSTLKIQRTQQEDSAVYLCASSLQGLDEQFFGPGTRLTVL.

Remarks on this clonotype: This may stem from a read error, because a much larger clone lies one nucleotide away. The V call is TRBV7-6, the J call TRBJ1-1; the D is unclear. Germline CDR1 SGHVS, CDR2 FNYEAQ. The CDR3 has 13 residues. V lost 1 base, J lost 10 bases, and 13 bases lay in between. The CDR3 DNA reads TGTGCCAGCAGCTTAGGAGGGATTAATGGAGCTTTCTTT. Its translation: CASSLGGINGAFF.

This clonotype was seen at least ten times. This sequence joins TRBV28 and TRBJ1-2; D gene uncertain. This CDR3 contains 13 residues. CDR1 MDHEN and CDR2 SYDVKM come from the germline V gene. V lost 3 bases and J lost 2, with 7 bases in between. Here the CDR3 reads CASSFRSNYGYTF. In DNA, the CDR3 is TGTGCCAGCAGTTTTAGGTCGAACTATGGCTACACCTTC.

This clonotype was counted between two and nine times. CDR3 region: CASSLESRLYTEAFF. The CDR3 DNA reads as TGTGCCAGCAGCTTAGAGTCCAGGCTGTACACTGAAGCTTTCTTT. The chain joins TRBV7-2 to TRBJ1-1; D is unresolved. CDR3 length: 15 residues. The germline gives CDR1 SGHTA, CDR2 FQGNSA. The V gene lost 1 base and the J gene lost 3 bases, with 12 bases spanning the gap.

CDR3 loop: CASALTSGGPNYNEQFF. CDR3 coding DNA: TGTGCTAGTGCCCTGACTAGCGGGGGGCCGAACTACAATGAGCAGTTCTTC. This chain joins TRBV12-5 and TRBJ2-1, with 13 nucleotides matching TRBD2. Germline CDR1 is LGHNT and CDR2 is FRNRAP. The CDR3 is made up of 17 amino acids. The junction had 9 bases not matched to a gene; V was cut back by 7 bases and J by 3 bases.

About this clonotype: Just one base apart from a much larger clone, this may be a read error. The rearrangement links TRBV20-1 to TRBJ2-7; 8 bases map to TRBD2. Germline assignment: CDR1 DFQATT and CDR2 SNEGSKA (reference sequence). The CDR3 consists of 15 residues. CDR3 DNA: TGCAGTGCTACGACCGGCTTAGCGGGAACTTACGGGCAGTACTTC. The encoded protein is CSATTGLAGTYGQYF.

This chain joins TRBV3-1 and TRBJ2-7; 9 bases fit TRBD2. Germline assignment: CDR1 LGHDT and CDR2 YNNKEL (reference sequence). This CDR3 region has 15 residues. The ends lost 4 bases at V and 0 bases at J; junction bases unmatched: 4. The CDR3 coding sequence is TGTGCCAGCAGCCCGAGACTAGCGGACTCCTACGAGCAGTACTTC. Its translation: CASSPRLADSYEQYF.

As concerns this clonotype: This may stem from a read error, because a much larger clone lies one nucleotide away. V and J are TRBV12-3 or TRBV12-4 and TRBJ2-6; D not resolved. V lost 6 bases and J lost 4, with 13 bases in between. This CDR3 has 15 residues. CDR3 sequence (DNA): TGTGCCAGCAGCACTGCATCGCTGGGGGCCAACGTCCTGACTTTC. It encodes CASSTASLGANVLTF.

A note on this clonotype: A much bigger clone sits one base away, suggesting this may be a read error. The CDR3 DNA reads TGTGCCAGCAGTCTCCGACAGGGTGATTTGACTGAAGCTTTCTTT. Protein: CASSLRQGDLTEAFF. This chain links TRBV2 with TRBJ1-1; 7 bases are a match to TRBD1. Germline assignment: CDR1 SNHLY and CDR2 FYNNEI. This CDR3 has 15 amino acids. The V gene end was trimmed by 5 bases and the J gene end by 5 bases; junction bases not matched to a gene: 11.

CDR3 nucleotide sequence: TGTGCCAGCAGCCAAGATTTGGGAAGTGCCGGGGACCTGTTTTTT. Its protein is CASSQDLGSAGDLFF. The rearrangement uses TRBV14 and TRBJ1-4, with TRBD1 as a possible D gene (5 bases). With 0 bases removed from V and 14 bases from J, the gap between germline ends came to 19 bases. The CDR3 is 15 residues long. CDR1 and CDR2 (germline): SGHDN, FVKESK.

This clonotype was counted between two and nine times. The chain employs TRBV20-1 and TRBJ1-2; D gene unclear. CDR3 length: 13 residues. Trimming shortened V by 0 bases and J by 4 bases, and 9 bases separated the two germline ends. Germline-derived CDR1 and CDR2 are DFQATT and SNEGSKA (reference sequence). Written as DNA, the CDR3 is TGCAGTGCTAGAGATCACAGCAGCTATGGCTACACCTTC. Translation: CSARDHSSYGYTF.

J is TRBJ2-6 and V is TRBV11-2; D is unclear. The V end lost 8 bases, the J end lost 3 bases, and 11 bases lay between the germline ends. CDR1 is SGHAT, CDR2 FQNNGV, per germline. The CDR3 is 14 residues long. In DNA form, the CDR3 reads TGTGCCAGCCAGATAACTGGTGGGGCCAACGTCCTGACTTTC. Its protein product is CASQITGGANVLTF.